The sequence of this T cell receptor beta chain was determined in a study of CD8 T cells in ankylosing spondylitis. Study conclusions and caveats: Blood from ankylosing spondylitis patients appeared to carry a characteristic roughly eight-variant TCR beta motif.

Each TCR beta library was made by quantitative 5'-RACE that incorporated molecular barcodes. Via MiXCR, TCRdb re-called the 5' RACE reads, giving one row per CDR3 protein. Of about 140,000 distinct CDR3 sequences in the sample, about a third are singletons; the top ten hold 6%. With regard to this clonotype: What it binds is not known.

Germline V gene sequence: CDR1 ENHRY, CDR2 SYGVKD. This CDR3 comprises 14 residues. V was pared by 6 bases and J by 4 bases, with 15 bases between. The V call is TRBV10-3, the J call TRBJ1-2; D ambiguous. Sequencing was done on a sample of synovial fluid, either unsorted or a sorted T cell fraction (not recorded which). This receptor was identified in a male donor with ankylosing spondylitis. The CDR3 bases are TGTGCCATCAGCTCCGACGGAACTAGCTATGGCTACACCTTC. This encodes CAISSDGTSYGYTF.